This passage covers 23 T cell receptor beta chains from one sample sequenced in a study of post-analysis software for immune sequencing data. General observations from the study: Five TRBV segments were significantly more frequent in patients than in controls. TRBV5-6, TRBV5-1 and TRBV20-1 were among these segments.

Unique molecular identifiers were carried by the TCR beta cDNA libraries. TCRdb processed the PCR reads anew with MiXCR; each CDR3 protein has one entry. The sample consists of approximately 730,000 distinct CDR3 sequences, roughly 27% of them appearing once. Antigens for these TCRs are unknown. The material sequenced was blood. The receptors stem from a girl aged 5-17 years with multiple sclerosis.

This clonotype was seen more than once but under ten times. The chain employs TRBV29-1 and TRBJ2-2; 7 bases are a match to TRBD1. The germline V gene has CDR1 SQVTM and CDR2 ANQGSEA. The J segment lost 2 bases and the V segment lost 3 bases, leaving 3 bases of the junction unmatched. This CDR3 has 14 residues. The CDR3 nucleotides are TGCAGCGTTGATAGGGGGCTCAACACCGGGGAGCTGTTTTTT. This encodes CSVDRGLNTGELFF.

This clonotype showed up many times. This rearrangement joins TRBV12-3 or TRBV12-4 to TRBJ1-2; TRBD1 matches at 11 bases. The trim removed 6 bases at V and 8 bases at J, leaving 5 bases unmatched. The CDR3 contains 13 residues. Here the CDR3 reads CASRGQGAYGYTF. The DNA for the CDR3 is TGTGCCAGCAGAGGACAGGGGGCCTACGGCTACACCTTC.

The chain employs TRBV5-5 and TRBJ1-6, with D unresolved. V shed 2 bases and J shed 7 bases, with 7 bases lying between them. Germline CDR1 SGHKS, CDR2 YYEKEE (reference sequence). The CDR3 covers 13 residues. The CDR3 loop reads CASSLFQNSPLHF. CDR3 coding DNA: TGTGCCAGCAGCTTATTCCAGAATTCACCCCTCCACTTT.

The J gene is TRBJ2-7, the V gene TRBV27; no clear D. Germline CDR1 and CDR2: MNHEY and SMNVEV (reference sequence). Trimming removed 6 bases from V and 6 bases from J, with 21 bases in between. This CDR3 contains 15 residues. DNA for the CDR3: TGTGCCAGCAGCGACCTTAAGGAAGCGTCGGTCGAGCAGTACTTC. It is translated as CASSDLKEASVEQYF.

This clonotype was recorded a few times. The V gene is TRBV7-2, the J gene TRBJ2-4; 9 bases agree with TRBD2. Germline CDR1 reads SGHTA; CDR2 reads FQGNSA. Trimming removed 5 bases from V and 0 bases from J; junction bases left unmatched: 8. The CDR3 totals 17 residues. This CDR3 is CASSLQTSGVAKNIQYF. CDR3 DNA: TGTGCCAGCAGCCTACAGACTAGCGGAGTAGCCAAAAACATTCAGTACTTC.

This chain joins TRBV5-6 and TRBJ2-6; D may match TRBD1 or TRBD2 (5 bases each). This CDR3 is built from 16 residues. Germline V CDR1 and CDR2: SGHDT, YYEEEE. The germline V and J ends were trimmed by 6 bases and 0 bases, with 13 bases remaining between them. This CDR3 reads CASIGADFSGANVLTF. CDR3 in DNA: TGTGCCAGCATCGGGGCCGATTTCTCTGGGGCCAACGTCCTGACTTTC.

Here the CDR3 reads CSARGVRDSSYEQYF. The CDR3, as DNA: TGCAGTGCTAGGGGGGTCAGGGATAGCTCCTACGAGCAGTACTTC. The J gene is TRBJ2-7, the V gene TRBV20-1; D tentatively fits TRBD1 or TRBD2 (5 bases each). Trimming took off 3 bases at V and 0 bases at J, with 15 bases between the two ends. The CDR3 runs to 15 residues. Germline V CDR1 and CDR2: DFQATT, SNEGSKA (reference sequence).

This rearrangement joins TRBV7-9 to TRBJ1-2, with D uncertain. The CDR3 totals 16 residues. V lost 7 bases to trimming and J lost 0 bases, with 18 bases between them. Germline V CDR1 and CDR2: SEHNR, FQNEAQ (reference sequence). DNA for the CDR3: TGTGCCAGCACCCTAGCCGGTCGAGAGTCTAACTATGGCTACACCTTC. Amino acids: CASTLAGRESNYGYTF. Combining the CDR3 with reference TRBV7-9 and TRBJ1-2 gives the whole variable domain DTGVSQNPRHKITKRGQNVTFRCDPISEHNRLYWYRQTLGQGPEFLTYFQNEAQLEKSRLLSDRFSAERPKGSFSTLEIQRTEQGDSAMYLCASTLAGRESNYGYTFGSGTRLTVV.

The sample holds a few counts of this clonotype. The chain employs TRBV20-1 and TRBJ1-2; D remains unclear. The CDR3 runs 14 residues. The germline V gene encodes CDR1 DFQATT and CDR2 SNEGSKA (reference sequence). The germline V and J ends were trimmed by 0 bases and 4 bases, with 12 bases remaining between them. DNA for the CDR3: TGCAGTGCTAGAGACTGGGAGACGGCCTATGGCTACACCTTC. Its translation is CSARDWETAYGYTF.

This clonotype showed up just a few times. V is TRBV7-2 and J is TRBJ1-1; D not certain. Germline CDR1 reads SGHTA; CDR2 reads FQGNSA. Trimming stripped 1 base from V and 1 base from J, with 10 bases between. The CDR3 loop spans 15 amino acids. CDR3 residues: CASSLGTDTNTEAFF. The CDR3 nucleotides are TGTGCCAGCAGCTTAGGGACGGATACGAACACTGAAGCTTTCTTT.

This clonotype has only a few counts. CDR3 bases: TGCAGTGCTTCAGGGGCGCCTGGGGCCAACGTCCTGACTTTC. Translation: CSASGAPGANVLTF. J is TRBJ2-6 and V is TRBV20-1, with a possible D match to TRBD1 (6 bases). Germline V gene sequence: CDR1 DFQATT, CDR2 SNEGSKA (reference sequence). This CDR3 has 14 amino acids. Trimming cost V 5 bases and J 2 bases, with 10 bases left between them.

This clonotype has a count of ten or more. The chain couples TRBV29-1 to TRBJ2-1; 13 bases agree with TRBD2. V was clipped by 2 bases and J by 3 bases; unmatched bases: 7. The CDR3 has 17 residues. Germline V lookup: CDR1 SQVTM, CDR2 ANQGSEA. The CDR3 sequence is CSVERFGTSGVYNEQFF. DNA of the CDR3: TGCAGCGTTGAAAGGTTCGGGACTAGCGGGGTCTACAATGAGCAGTTCTTC.

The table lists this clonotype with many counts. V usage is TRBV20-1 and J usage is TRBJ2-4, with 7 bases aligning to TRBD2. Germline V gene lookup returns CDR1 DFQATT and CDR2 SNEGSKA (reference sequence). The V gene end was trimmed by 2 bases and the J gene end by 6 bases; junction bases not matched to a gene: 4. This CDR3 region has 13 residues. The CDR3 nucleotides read TGCAGTGCTAGAAGGGGACTACGAAACATTCAGTACTTC. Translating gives CSARRGLRNIQYF.

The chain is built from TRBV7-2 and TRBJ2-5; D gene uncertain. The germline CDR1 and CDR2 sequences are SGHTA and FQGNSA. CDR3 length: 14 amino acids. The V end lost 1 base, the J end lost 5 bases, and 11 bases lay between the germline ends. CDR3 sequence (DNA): TGTGCCAGCAGCTTAGTGGTCGGTATGGAGACCCAGTACTTC. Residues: CASSLVVGMETQYF.

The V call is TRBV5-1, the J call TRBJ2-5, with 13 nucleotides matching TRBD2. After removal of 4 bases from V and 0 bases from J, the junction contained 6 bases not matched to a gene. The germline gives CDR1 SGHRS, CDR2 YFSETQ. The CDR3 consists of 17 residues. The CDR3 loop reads CASSPGLAGVYQETQYF. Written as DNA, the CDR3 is TGCGCCAGCAGCCCCGGACTAGCGGGAGTGTACCAAGAGACCCAGTACTTC. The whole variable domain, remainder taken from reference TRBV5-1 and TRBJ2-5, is KAGVTQTPRYLIKTRGQQVTLSCSPISGHRSVSWYQQTPGQGLQFLFEYFSETQRNKGNFPGRFSGRQFSNSRSEMNVSTLELGDSALYLCASSPGLAGVYQETQYFGPGTRLLVL.

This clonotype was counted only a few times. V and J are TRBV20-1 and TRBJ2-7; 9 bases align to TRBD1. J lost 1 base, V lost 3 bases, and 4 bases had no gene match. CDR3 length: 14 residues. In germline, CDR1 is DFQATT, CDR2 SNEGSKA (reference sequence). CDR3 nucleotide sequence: TGCAGTGCTAGTCCCGGGACAGGGTCCTACGAGCAGTACTTC. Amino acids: CSASPGTGSYEQYF.

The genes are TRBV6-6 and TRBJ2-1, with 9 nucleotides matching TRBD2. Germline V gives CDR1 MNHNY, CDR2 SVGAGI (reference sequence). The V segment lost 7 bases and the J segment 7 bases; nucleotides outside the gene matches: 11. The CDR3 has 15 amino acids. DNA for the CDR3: TGTGCCAGCATTCTAGGCCTAGCGGGGCGGAATGAGCAGTTCTTC. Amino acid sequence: CASILGLAGRNEQFF.

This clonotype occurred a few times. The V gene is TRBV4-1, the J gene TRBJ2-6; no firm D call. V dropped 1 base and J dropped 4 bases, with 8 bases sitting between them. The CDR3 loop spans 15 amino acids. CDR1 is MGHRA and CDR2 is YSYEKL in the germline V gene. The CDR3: CASSQAMGGANVLTF. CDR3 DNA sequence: TGCGCCAGCAGCCAAGCGATGGGAGGGGCCAACGTCCTGACTTTC.

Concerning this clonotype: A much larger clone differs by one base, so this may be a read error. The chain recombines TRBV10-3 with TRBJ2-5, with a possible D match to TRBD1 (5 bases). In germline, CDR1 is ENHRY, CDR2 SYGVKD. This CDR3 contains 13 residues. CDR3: CTIRARVQETQYF. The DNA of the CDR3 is TGTACCATCAGAGCCAGGGTACAAGAGACCCAGTACTTC.

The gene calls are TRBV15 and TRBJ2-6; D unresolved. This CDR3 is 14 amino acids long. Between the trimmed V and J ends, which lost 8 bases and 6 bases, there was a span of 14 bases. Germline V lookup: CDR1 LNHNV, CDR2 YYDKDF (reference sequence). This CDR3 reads CATEDRDLANVLTF. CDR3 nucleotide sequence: TGTGCCACCGAGGATAGGGATCTGGCCAACGTCCTGACTTTC.

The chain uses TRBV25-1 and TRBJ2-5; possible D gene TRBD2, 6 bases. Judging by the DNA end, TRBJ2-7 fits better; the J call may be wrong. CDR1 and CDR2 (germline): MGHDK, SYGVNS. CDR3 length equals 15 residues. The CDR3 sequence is CASSEFGTMGGEQYV. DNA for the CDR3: TGTGCCAGCAGTGAATTCGGGACGATGGGGGGCGAGCAGTACGTC.

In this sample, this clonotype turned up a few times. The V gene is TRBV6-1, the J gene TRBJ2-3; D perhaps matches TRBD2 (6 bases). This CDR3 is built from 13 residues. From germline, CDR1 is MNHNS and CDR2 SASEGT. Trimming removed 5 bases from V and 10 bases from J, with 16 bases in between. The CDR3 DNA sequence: TGTGCCAGCAGTACCGGGACTCTTCTGGCGCAGTATTTT. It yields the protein CASSTGTLLAQYF.

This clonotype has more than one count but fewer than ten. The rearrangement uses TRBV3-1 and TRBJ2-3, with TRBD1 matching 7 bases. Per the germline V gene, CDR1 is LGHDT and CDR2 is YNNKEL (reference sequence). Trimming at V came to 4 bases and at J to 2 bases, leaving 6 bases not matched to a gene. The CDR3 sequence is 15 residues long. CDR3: CASSPHRGNTDTQYF. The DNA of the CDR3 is TGTGCCAGCAGCCCACACAGGGGAAACACAGATACGCAGTATTTT.